A selection of T cell receptor beta chains follows, all from one sample in a study of technical replicates of blood from several donors. Method: immunoSEQ multiplex PCR; TCRdb's copy keeps in-frame clones and lacks some. The sample yields under 90,000 clones, roughly 94% seen once. The sequenced sample consisted of T cells isolated from PBMCs. The receptors shown here come from a human donor in good health. Each CDR3 is given with its conserved first and last residue. D genes are given only for firm matches. The listing skips clone size in some rows; elsewhere it reads once, few, many or a size class.

abundance | d_gene | j_gene | v_gene | CDR3nt | CDR3aa
- | TRBD2 | TRBJ2-3 | TRBV27 | TGTGCCAGCAGTTTAGCCCAACTAGCGGGAGGGCCCCCAGATACGCAGTATTTT | CASSLAQLAGGPPDTQYF
- | - | TRBJ2-7 | TRBV19 | TGTGCCAGTAGCGGGATCCGATGGTGGGAGCAGTACTTC | CASSGIRWWEQYF
- | TRBD1 | TRBJ1-1 | TRBV19 | TGTGCCAGTAGTCCCGGGCAGGGGGGCGCTTTCTTT | CASSPGQGGAFF
- | TRBD2 | TRBJ2-7 | TRBV19 | TGTGCCAGTAGTATAGGGCTAGCGGATTCCTACGAGCAGTACTTC | CASSIGLADSYEQYF
- | - | TRBJ1-4 | TRBV6-1 | TGTGCCAGCAGATGGGGAGGGGTTCGTGAAAAACTGTTTTTT | CASRWGGVREKLFF
- | TRBD1 | TRBJ2-1 | TRBV7-2 | TGTGCCAGCAGCTTAATTCCCGGGACAGGGGGCTGGTATGAGCAGTTCTTC | CASSLIPGTGGWYEQFF
- | - | TRBJ1-3 | TRBV6-1 | TGTGCCAGCAGTGAAGGAGGGGGTGCTGGAAACACCATATATTTT | CASSEGGGAGNTIYF
- | - | TRBJ2-7 | TRBV5-1 | TGCGCCAGCAGCACCCAGGGCTACGAGCAGTACTTC | CASSTQGYEQYF
- | - | TRBJ2-7 | TRBV25-1 | TGTGCCAGCAGTGAGCAGGGAAGATCCTACGAGCAGTACTTC | CASSEQGRSYEQYF
- | - | TRBJ2-2 | TRBV19 | TGTGCCAGTAAATGGGGGGCGAACACCGGGGAGCTGTTTTTT | CASKWGANTGELFF
- | TRBD2 | TRBJ2-7 | TRBV29-1 | TGCAGCGGCGGGGGGACTAGCGGGAGTTTTGACGAGCAGTACTTC | CSGGGTSGSFDEQYF
- | - | TRBJ2-3 | TRBV7-9 | TGTGCCAGCAGCTTAGGGGCGGGGAAGTCAGATACGCAGTATTTT | CASSLGAGKSDTQYF
- | - | TRBJ1-1 | TRBV10-1 | TGCGCCAGCAGCCCCGTGACAATGAACACTGAAGCTTTCTTT | CASSPVTMNTEAFF
- | - | TRBJ1-1 | TRBV19 | TGTGCCAGTAGTATTCAGCCAGGGCCCTTATATGACACTGAAGCTTTCTTT | CASSIQPGPLYDTEAFF
- | TRBD1 | TRBJ1-1 | TRBV29-1 | TGCAGCGCTGTCGGACAGGAGAACACTGAAGCTTTCTTT | CSAVGQENTEAFF
- | TRBD1 | TRBJ1-5 | TRBV4-1 | TGCGCCAGCAGCCATGGACAGGGGGCGCGGAGCAATCAGCCCCAGCATTTT | CASSHGQGARSNQPQHF
- | TRBD2 | TRBJ2-7 | TRBV10-1 | TGCGCCAGCAGTGGTATCGCCTCTAGCGGGGGTTTGTACGAGCAGTACTTC | CASSGIASSGGLYEQYF
- | TRBD2 | TRBJ2-5 | TRBV30 | TGTGCCTGGAGGAGACTAGCGGAAGAGACCCAGTACTTC | CAWRRLAEETQYF
- | - | TRBJ2-5 | TRBV6-5 | TGTGCCAGCAGTTCCGGACAGTTCCAAGAGACCCAGTACTTC | CASSSGQFQETQYF
- | - | TRBJ1-4 | TRBV27 | TGTGCCAGCAGTTCCAAGGGGGGGGTGCGCGCAACTAATGAAAAACTGTTTTTT | CASSSKGGVRATNEKLFF
- | - | TRBJ1-5 | TRBV6-1 | TGTGCCAGCAGTGCAAGGGGCGAAGCCCAGCATTTT | CASSARGEAQHF
- | TRBD1 | TRBJ1-1 | TRBV6-5 | TGTGCCAGCAGCTACAGGGGCGGCACTGAAGCTTTCTTT | CASSYRGGTEAFF
- | TRBD2 | TRBJ2-2 | TRBV27 | TGTGCCAGCAGTTTATCTGCTAGCGGGAGTTTTTACACCGGGGAGCTGTTTTTT | CASSLSASGSFYTGELFF
once | TRBD2 | TRBJ2-7 | TRBV19 | TGTGCCAGTAGTATATCCGGCGGGGGGGCCGGGGAGCAGTACTTC | CASSISGGGAGEQYF
- | - | TRBJ2-3 | TRBV7-2 | TGTGCCAGCAGCCCTTCTAGAGCAGATACGCAGTATTTT | CASSPSRADTQYF
- | - | TRBJ2-1 | TRBV6-5 | TGTGCCAGCAGTTTTGGGGGAGGTGTAGGCAATGAGCAGTTCTTC | CASSFGGGVGNEQFF
- | - | TRBJ1-4 | TRBV7-9 | TGTGCCAGCAGCTTTAGATCTGGGGCGGCGAAAGAAAAACTGTTTTTT | CASSFRSGAAKEKLFF
- | TRBD2 | TRBJ2-1 | TRBV6-5 | TGTGCCAGCAGTTACTCTGCACTAGCGGGATCAAATGAGCAGTTCTTC | CASSYSALAGSNEQFF
- | TRBD1 | TRBJ1-5 | TRBV19 | TGTGCCAGTAGTATGGACAGGGGGCTCGGTCAGCCCCAGCATTTT | CASSMDRGLGQPQHF